What follows are 14 T cell receptor beta chains derived from one specimen sequenced in a study of long-term antiretroviral therapy in people with HIV. The authors ran the immunoSEQ assay, v3.0, at survey level. TCRdb's table, derived via immunoSEQ multiplex PCR, lists solely in-frame clones and lacks some. The table records roughly 38,000 clones, 80% of them present only once. The material sequenced was unsorted PBMCs, taken 3.4 years after starting antiretroviral therapy. These receptors all stem from a man aged 30 to 45 with HIV.

This rearrangement joins TRBV5-6 to TRBJ2-1, with 9 bases aligning to TRBD2. Germline V gives CDR1 SGHDT, CDR2 YYEEEE. V lost 4 bases and J lost 4; bases outside the gene matches: 12. The CDR3 contains 17 residues. The CDR3, as DNA: TGTGCCAGCAGCCGACCCGAGCGGGAGGCGCCTTACAATGAGCAGTTCTTC. As protein: CASSRPEREAPYNEQFF.

V and J are TRBV18 and TRBJ2-5; D is unclear. Germline V CDR1 and CDR2: KGHSH, LQKENI. This CDR3 region has 13 residues. V was shortened by 3 bases and J by 5 bases, with 10 bases between the two germline ends. CDR3 region: CASSPAVEETQYF. The CDR3 region has the DNA TGTGCCAGCTCACCGGCGGTGGAGGAGACCCAGTACTTC.

The chain employs TRBV9 and TRBJ2-2; 7 nucleotides align to TRBD2. Per germline, CDR1 SGDLS and CDR2 YYNGEE. The V segment lost 0 bases and the J segment 5 bases; nucleotides outside the gene matches: 13. This CDR3 is 18 amino acids long. CDR3 loop: CASSVAVLGGSRTGELFF. DNA of the CDR3: TGTGCCAGCAGCGTAGCTGTCCTAGGCGGGAGCCGGACCGGGGAGCTGTTTTTT. Drawing the rest from reference TRBV9 and TRBJ2-2, the complete variable domain is DSGVTQTPKHLITATGQRVTLRCSPRSGDLSVYWYQQSLDQGLQFLIQYYNGEERAKGNILERFSAQQFPDLHSELNLSSLELGDSALYFCASSVAVLGGSRTGELFFGEGSRLTVL.

The chain combines TRBV18 with TRBJ2-2; no clear D gene. Germline-derived CDR1 and CDR2 are KGHSH and LQKENI. The CDR3 is 14 amino acids. The V end lost 2 bases, the J end lost 1 base, and 5 bases lay between the germline ends. CDR3 in amino acids: CASSPVRNTGELFF. CDR3 sequence (DNA): TGTGCCAGCTCACCAGTCCGGAACACCGGGGAGCTGTTTTTT.

V and J are TRBV7-8 and TRBJ2-7, with D perhaps given as TRBD1 or TRBD2 (5 bases each). V gave up 6 bases and J gave up 0 bases, with 18 bases separating them. The CDR3 contains 16 residues. Per germline, CDR1 SGHVS and CDR2 FQNEAQ. CDR3 protein: CASRHRGDRSSYEQYF. CDR3 in DNA: TGTGCCAGCAGACACCGAGGGGATAGGAGCTCCTACGAGCAGTACTTC.

The chain combines TRBV7-2 with TRBJ2-1; D gene unclear. CDR1 and CDR2 from the germline V gene are SGHTA and FQGNSA. There are 11 residues in the CDR3. The V end lost 6 bases, the J end lost 6 bases, and 6 bases lay between the germline ends. The chain's CDR3 is CASSGANEQFF. The CDR3 coding sequence is TGTGCCAGCAGTGGTGCCAATGAGCAGTTCTTC. The whole variable domain, remainder taken from reference TRBV7-2 and TRBJ2-1, is GAGVSQSPSNKVTEKGKDVELRCDPISGHTALYWYRQSLGQGLEFLIYFQGNSAPDKSGLPSDRFSAERTGGSVSTLTIQRTQQEDSAVYLCASSGANEQFFGPGTRLTVL.

The chain has TRBV27 and TRBJ2-7; D remains ambiguous. This CDR3 is 15 amino acids long. Deletions cut 1 base from V and 2 bases from J, with 12 bases between. Per germline, CDR1 MNHEY and CDR2 SMNVEV (reference sequence). As DNA, the CDR3 is TGTGCCAGCAGTTTATACCCTCTGGGTACCTACGAGCAGTACTTC. Its protein is CASSLYPLGTYEQYF.

V gene TRBV5-6 combines with J gene TRBJ2-7; D may match TRBD1 or TRBD2 (5 bases each). Germline CDR1 is SGHDT and CDR2 is YYEEEE. The CDR3 is 15 residues long. With 5 bases removed from V and 2 bases from J, the gap between germline ends came to 17 bases. In DNA, the CDR3 is TGTGCCAGCAGTAAACCGGGACGGATGCCCTACGAGCAGTACTTC. Amino acid sequence: CASSKPGRMPYEQYF.

The CDR3 is CASSVSPSAYEQYF. The CDR3, as DNA: TGTGCCAGCAGCGTCTCTCCCTCGGCCTACGAGCAGTACTTC. The chain employs TRBV9 and TRBJ2-7; no reliable D call. The CDR3 is made up of 14 amino acids. CDR1 and CDR2 from the germline V gene are SGDLS and YYNGEE. V was cut by 2 bases and J by 2 bases, with 11 bases left in between.

This rearrangement joins TRBV11-2 to TRBJ2-1, with 12 nucleotides matching TRBD2. The V gene end was trimmed by 4 bases and the J gene end by 9 bases; junction bases not matched to a gene: 10. Germline V gene data show CDR1 as SGHAT and CDR2 as FQNNGV. The CDR3 spans 16 residues. CDR3 bases: TGTGCCAGCAGCTGGTTGGCTAGCGGGAGGGGTGGTGAGCAGTTCTTC. It is translated as CASSWLASGRGGEQFF.

The chain recombines TRBV4-1 with TRBJ2-7, with 11 bases that match TRBD2. V trimming: 4 bases; J trimming: 4 bases; junction bases outside the gene matches: 6. The germline CDR1 and CDR2 sequences are MGHRA and YSYEKL. The CDR3 runs 15 residues. The CDR3 region is CASSPYWTSGYEQYF. The CDR3 nucleotides read TGCGCCAGCAGCCCTTACTGGACTAGCGGGTACGAGCAGTACTTC.

The V gene is TRBV29-1, the J gene TRBJ2-3, with 8 bases matching TRBD1. V shed 4 bases, J shed 4 bases, and the junction held 7 bases outside the gene matches. Germline V CDR1 and CDR2: SQVTM, ANQGSEA. The CDR3 contains 14 residues. This CDR3 reads CSVVLDRAPDTQYF. CDR3 nucleotide sequence: TGCAGCGTTGTTCTGGACAGGGCGCCAGATACGCAGTATTTT.

This clone has a single count. The V and J genes are TRBV30 and TRBJ1-1, with D unresolved. This CDR3 has 14 residues. Germline lookup yields CDR1 GTSNPN and CDR2 SVGIG (reference sequence). V shed 0 bases and J shed 4 bases, with 12 bases lying between them. CDR3: CAWSVQTLGTEAFF. In DNA form, the CDR3 reads TGTGCCTGGAGTGTACAGACTCTGGGCACTGAAGCTTTCTTT.

A note on this clone: No conserved phenylalanine or tryptophan is present at the end of the CDR3, so a read error is the likely explanation. Because the CDR3's place on the DNA is in doubt, the DNA is left out and the CDR3 is given as listed by TCRdb. The chain joins TRBV29-1 to TRBJ1-1; the DNA was not compared with TRBD1, the D call given in the table. The CDR3 extends over 11 residues, inclusive of both ends. Germline V gene sequence: CDR1 SQVTM, CDR2 ANQGSEA. CDR3 sequence reads: CSVEPLPQGLV.